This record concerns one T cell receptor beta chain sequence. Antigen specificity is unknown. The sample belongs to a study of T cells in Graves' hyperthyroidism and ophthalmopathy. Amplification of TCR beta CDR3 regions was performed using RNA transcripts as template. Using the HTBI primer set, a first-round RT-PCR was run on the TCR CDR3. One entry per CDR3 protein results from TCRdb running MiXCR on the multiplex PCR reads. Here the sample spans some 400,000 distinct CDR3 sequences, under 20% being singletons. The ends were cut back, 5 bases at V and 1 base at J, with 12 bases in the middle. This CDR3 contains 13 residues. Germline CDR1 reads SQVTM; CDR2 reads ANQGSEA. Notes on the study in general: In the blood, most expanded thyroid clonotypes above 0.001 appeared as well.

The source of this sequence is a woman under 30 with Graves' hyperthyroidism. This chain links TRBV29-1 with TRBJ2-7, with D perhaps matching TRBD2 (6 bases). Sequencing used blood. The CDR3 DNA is TGCAGCGTTCGGTATGGGGGGTCCTACGAGCAGTACTTC. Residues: CSVRYGGSYEQYF.